Below, 5 T cell receptor beta chains from the same sample are listed, as sequenced in a study of T cells after yellow fever vaccination. TCRdb processed the 5' RACE reads anew with MiXCR; each CDR3 protein has one entry. This sample has about 510,000 distinct CDR3 sequences, with around a fifth found just once. The input for sequencing was PBMCs, taken more than 20 days after the first yellow fever vaccination. Every receptor here comes from a man aged 18 to 30 who received the YFV17D yellow fever vaccine.

This clonotype has only a few counts. This chain links TRBV28 with TRBJ1-6; D not certain. Germline V gene data show CDR1 as MDHEN and CDR2 as SYDVKM. V lost 2 bases and J 9 bases, leaving 5 bases between the germline ends. CDR3 length equals 12 residues. The CDR3 is CASSLQPSPLHF. The CDR3 DNA reads TGTGCCAGCAGTTTACAACCTTCACCCCTCCACTTT.

This clonotype was counted between two and nine times. The chain recombines TRBV12-3 or TRBV12-4 with TRBJ1-5; 7 bases line up with TRBD1. With 6 bases clipped from V and 0 bases from J, the junction kept 11 bases outside the gene matches. The CDR3 length is 17 residues. CDR3 DNA: TGTGCCAGCAGGTCTACAGGGGTACGGCCTAGCAATCAGCCCCAGCATTTT. Protein product: CASRSTGVRPSNQPQHF.

This clonotype has more than one count but fewer than ten. The V and J genes are TRBV5-1 and TRBJ2-4; D is ambiguous. CDR3 length: 15 residues. The V end lost 4 bases, the J end lost 5 bases, and 16 bases lay between the germline ends. From germline, CDR1 is SGHRS and CDR2 YFSETQ. The CDR3 reads CASSLGLLIENIQYF. CDR3 nucleotide sequence: TGCGCCAGCAGCCTGGGCCTCCTGATTGAAAACATTCAGTACTTC.

V usage is TRBV9 and J usage is TRBJ2-1; D might be TRBD2 (7 bases). This CDR3 has 16 amino acids. The germline V gene has CDR1 SGDLS and CDR2 YYNGEE. Trimming pared 0 bases from V and 4 bases from J, leaving 14 bases between. CDR3 nucleotide sequence: TGTGCCAGCAGCGTAGTATCGCGGGGGCTATACAATGAGCAGTTCTTC. Translation: CASSVVSRGLYNEQFF.

This clonotype has a handful of counts. This chain links TRBV3-1 with TRBJ1-1, with D possibly TRBD1 on 5 matching bases. This CDR3 has 14 residues. The V and J ends lost 1 base and 4 bases respectively, with 10 bases between them. Germline values: CDR1 LGHDT, CDR2 YNNKEL (reference sequence). In nucleotides, the CDR3 is TGTGCCAGCAGCCAAGCCCGCGGGGCCACTGAAGCTTTCTTT. It codes for CASSQARGATEAFF. Full variable domain (missing parts from reference TRBV3-1 and TRBJ1-1): DTAVSQTPKYLVTQMGNDKSIKCEQNLGHDTMYWYKQDSKKFLKIMFSYNNKELIINETVPNRFSPKSPDKAHLNLHINSLELGDSAVYFCASSQARGATEAFFGQGTRLTVV.